This T cell receptor beta chain came from a study of blood T cell repertoires in COVID-19. At the level of the study: Italy, Spain and the United States were the sources of the convalescent and acute COVID-19 samples. T cells, B-cell-depleted T cells, or PBMCs provided the cDNA or gDNA that served as material.

Original data processing: Reference gene primer amplification in the assay estimated nucleated cell counts. The repertoire was sequenced with immunoSEQ multiplex PCR; TCRdb's copy has only in-frame clones and lacks some. V, J and clone size reflect that table, while D and trimming were determined from the DNA. This sample yields 21,000 or so clones, of which around 90% are seen a single time; 18% belongs to the top ten. The ends were cut back, 7 bases at V and 6 bases at J, with 15 bases in the middle. CDR1 and CDR2 from the germline V gene are SQVTM and ANQGSEA. The CDR3 extends over 12 amino acids.

Material for sequencing was peripheral blood. This chain links TRBV29-1 with TRBJ1-2; D perhaps matches TRBD1 (6 bases). The clonotype comes from a human donor in a cohort sampled during active COVID-19. The CDR3 DNA is TGCAGCGCCACGGGACACATCCATGGCTACACCTTC. Translation: CSATGHIHGYTF.